Included here is one T cell receptor (beta chain) sequence, with context. This entry comes from a study of shared clonotypes between healthy human individuals. Profiling relied on immunoSEQ multiplex PCR, and the TCRdb table lists in-frame clones only, not all of them. In the table there are more than 2,000,000 clones, approximately 92% of which are singletons. Germline V gene sequence: CDR1 GTSNPN, CDR2 SVGIG (reference sequence). CDR3 size: 15 residues. This chain connects TRBV30 to TRBJ2-5, with 11 bases that match TRBD1. The DNA matches TRBJ2-7 better at its end, which makes the J call doubtful. The origin of this receptor is a man between 18 and 35 years old in good health. The material sequenced was naive CD4+ T cells sorted from blood. Indicated subset: CD45RA+ positively selected. The CDR3 reads CAWRTGTGGSYEQYF. CDR3 in DNA: TGTGCCTGGAGGACCGGGACAGGGGGCTCCTACGAGCAGTACTTC.